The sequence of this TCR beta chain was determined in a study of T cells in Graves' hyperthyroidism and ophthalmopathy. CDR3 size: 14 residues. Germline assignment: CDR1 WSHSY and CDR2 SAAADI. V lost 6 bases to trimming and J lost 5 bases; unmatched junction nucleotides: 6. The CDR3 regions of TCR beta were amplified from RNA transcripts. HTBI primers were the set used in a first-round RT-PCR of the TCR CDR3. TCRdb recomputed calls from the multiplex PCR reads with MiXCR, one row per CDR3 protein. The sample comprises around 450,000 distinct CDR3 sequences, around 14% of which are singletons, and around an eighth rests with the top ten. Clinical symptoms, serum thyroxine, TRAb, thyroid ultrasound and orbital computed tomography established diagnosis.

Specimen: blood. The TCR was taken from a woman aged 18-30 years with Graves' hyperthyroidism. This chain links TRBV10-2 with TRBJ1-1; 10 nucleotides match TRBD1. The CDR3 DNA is TGCGCCAGCAGATGGGACAGGGGTGCGACTGAAGCTTTCTTT. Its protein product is CASRWDRGATEAFF.